This record looks at one T cell receptor (beta chain) sequence and its context. CDR1 and CDR2 from the germline V gene are MNHEY and SVGAGI. The CDR3 loop spans 13 amino acids. Trimming cost V 6 bases and J 0 bases, with 6 bases left between them. Sequencing was performed with immunoSEQ multiplex PCR; in TCRdb, only in-frame clones are kept and a portion is missing. The table shows over 80,000 clones, with over 80% occurring only once. This specimen comes from a study of control samples from healthy donors and cancer patients. The chain employs TRBV6-5 and TRBJ1-5, with D unclear. The sequence was obtained from a man aged 30 to 39 in good health. Material: blood. The CDR3 DNA follows: TGTGCCAGCAGGTACAATAGCAATCAGCCCCAGCATTTT. Translation gives CASRYNSNQPQHF.